The present T cell receptor beta chain was sequenced within a study of glioma-infiltrating T cells after dendritic cell vaccination. Whole-study context: Patients received autologous tumor lysate-pulsed dendritic cell vaccination between the early 2000s and the early 2010s. Three intradermal dendritic cell vaccine injections were given every two weeks. Study observations and caveats: Survival was not directly related to TCR clonality in these patients.

This clone occurred once. Its specificity is not known. This CDR3 region has 16 residues. The junction had 4 bases not matched to a gene; V was cut back by 4 bases and J by 2 bases. In germline, CDR1 is SGHNT, CDR2 YYREEE (reference sequence). Generated by immunoSEQ multiplex PCR, the TCRdb table keeps only in-frame clones and is missing some. Among 90,000 to 95,000 clones, approximately 80% were seen once, and the ten largest hold approximately 2.1%. Time point meaning: after dendritic cell vaccination, including at tumor progression/relapse. Blood PBMC samples: pre-vaccination, two weeks post third vaccination, and at tumor progression.

The chain has TRBV5-4 and TRBJ2-4, with 12 nucleotides matching TRBD1. The sequencing used blood, collected after dendritic cell vaccination. This sequence was found in a human donor with glioblastoma. The CDR3 reads CASSTGQGASKNIQYF. DNA of the CDR3: TGTGCCAGCAGCACGGGACAGGGGGCTTCCAAAAACATTCAGTACTTC.